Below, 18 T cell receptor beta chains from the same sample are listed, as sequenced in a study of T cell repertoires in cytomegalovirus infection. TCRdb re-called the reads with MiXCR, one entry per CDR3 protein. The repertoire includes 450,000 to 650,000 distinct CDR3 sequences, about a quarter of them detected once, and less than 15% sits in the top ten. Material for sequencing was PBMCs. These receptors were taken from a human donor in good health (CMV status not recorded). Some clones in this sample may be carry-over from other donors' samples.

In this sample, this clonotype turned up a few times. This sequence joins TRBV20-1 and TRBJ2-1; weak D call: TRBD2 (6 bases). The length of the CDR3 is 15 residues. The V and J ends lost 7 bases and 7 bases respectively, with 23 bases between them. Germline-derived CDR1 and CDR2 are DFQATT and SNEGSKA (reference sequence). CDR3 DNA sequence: TGCAGTGTAAGAATTCGCGGGGCGCGGTTTAATGAGCAGTTCTTC. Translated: CSVRIRGARFNEQFF.

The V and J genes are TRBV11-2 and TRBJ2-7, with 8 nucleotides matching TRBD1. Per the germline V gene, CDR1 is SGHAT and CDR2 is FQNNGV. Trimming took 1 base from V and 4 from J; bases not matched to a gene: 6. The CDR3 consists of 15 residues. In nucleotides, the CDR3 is TGTGCCAGCAGCTTAGTAGCAGGGGGCTGGTACGAGCAGTACTTC. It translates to CASSLVAGGWYEQYF.

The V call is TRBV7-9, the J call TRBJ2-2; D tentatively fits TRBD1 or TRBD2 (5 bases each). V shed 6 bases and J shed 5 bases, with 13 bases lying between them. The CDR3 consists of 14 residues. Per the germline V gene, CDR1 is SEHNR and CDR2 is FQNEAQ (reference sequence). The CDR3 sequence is CASSRGVLTGELFF. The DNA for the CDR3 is TGTGCCAGCAGTCGGGGCGTTTTGACCGGGGAGCTGTTTTTT.

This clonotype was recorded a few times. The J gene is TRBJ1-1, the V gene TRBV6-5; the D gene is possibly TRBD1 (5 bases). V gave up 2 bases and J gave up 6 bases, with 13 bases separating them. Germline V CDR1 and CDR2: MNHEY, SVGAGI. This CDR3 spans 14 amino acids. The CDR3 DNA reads TGTGCCAGCAGTTACGAGGTGGGGCCCTCTGAAGCTTTCTTT. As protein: CASSYEVGPSEAFF.

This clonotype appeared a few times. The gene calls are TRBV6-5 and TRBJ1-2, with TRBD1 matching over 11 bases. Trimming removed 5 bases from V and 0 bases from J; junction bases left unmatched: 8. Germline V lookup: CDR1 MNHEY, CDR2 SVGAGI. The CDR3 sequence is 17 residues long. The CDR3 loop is CASSRTGGGRTNYGYTF. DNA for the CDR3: TGTGCCAGCAGTAGGACAGGGGGCGGACGAACTAACTATGGCTACACCTTC.

This CDR3 reads CASSLMGQGFSGNTIYF. DNA of the CDR3: TGTGCCAGCAGCTTAATGGGACAGGGGTTCTCTGGAAACACCATATATTTT. V usage is TRBV7-2 and J usage is TRBJ1-3; the match to TRBD1 covers 10 bases. Germline CDR1 and CDR2: SGHTA and FQGNSA. CDR3 length: 17 residues. V trimming: 2 bases; J trimming: 0 bases; junction bases outside the gene matches: 4.

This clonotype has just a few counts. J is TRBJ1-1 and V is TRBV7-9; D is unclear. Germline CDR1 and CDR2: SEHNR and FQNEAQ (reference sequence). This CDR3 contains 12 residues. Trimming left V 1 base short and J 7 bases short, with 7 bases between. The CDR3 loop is CASSLVVGEAFF. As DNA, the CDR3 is TGTGCCAGCAGCTTAGTAGTCGGTGAAGCTTTCTTT. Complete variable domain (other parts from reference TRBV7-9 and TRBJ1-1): DTGVSQNPRHKITKRGQNVTFRCDPISEHNRLYWYRQTLGQGPEFLTYFQNEAQLEKSRLLSDRFSAERPKGSFSTLEIQRTEQGDSAMYLCASSLVVGEAFFGQGTRLTVV.

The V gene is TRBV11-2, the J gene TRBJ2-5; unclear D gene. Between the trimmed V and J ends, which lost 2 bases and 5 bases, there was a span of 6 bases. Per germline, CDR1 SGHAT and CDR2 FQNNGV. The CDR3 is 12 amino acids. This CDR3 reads CASSLFMETQYF. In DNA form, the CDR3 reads TGTGCCAGCAGCTTATTTATGGAGACCCAGTACTTC.

The CDR3 DNA is TGTGCCAGCAGCGATACCTGGGGTCGGAATGAAAAACTGTTTTTT. Encoded protein: CASSDTWGRNEKLFF. The V and J genes are TRBV11-3 and TRBJ1-4; D call uncertain. V was shortened by 5 bases and J by 5 bases, with 15 bases between the two germline ends. Germline V gene lookup returns CDR1 SGHNT and CDR2 YENEEA. This CDR3 region has 15 residues.

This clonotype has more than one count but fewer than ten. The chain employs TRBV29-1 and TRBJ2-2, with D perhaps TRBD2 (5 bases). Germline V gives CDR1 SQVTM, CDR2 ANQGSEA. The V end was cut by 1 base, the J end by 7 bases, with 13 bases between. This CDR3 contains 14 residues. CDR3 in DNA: TGCAGCGTTGAAGTAACTAGGTCGAGCGGGGAGCTGTTTTTT. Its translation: CSVEVTRSSGELFF.

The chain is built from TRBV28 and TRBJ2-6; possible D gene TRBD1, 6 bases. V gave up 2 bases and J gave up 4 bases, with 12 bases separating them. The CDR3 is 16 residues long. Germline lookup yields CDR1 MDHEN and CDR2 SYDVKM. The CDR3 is CASSLPRGSGANVLTF. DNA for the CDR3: TGTGCCAGCAGTTTACCCAGGGGTTCCGGGGCCAACGTCCTGACTTTC.

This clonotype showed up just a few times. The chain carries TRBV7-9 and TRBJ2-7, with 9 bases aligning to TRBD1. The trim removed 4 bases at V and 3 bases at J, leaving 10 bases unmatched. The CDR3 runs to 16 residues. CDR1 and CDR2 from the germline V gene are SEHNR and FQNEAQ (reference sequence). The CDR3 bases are TGTGCCAGCAGCTCAAGGGACAGGGCCTACAACTACGAGCAGTACTTC. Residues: CASSSRDRAYNYEQYF.

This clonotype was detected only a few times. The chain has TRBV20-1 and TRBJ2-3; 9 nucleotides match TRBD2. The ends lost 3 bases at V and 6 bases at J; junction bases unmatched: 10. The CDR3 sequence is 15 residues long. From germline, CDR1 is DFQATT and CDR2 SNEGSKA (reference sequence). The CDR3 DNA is TGCAGTGCTAGTGGGGCGGGAGGGCCCGGGGATACGCAGTATTTT. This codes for CSASGAGGPGDTQYF.

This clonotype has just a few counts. In DNA, the CDR3 is TGTGCCAGCAGCTCATACGGAGGGACAGAAGCTTTCTTT. It encodes CASSSYGGTEAFF. The J gene is TRBJ1-1, the V gene TRBV7-6; a weak D match, TRBD1 (6 bases). Trimming stripped 4 bases from V and 8 bases from J, with 14 bases between. Germline loops: CDR1 SGHVS, CDR2 FNYEAQ. This CDR3 comprises 13 residues.

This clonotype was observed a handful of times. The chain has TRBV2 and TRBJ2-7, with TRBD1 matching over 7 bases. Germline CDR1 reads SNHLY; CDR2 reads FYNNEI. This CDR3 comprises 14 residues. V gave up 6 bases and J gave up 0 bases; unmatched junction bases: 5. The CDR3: CASRVDRYSYEQYF. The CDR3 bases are TGTGCCAGCAGGGTGGACAGGTACTCCTACGAGCAGTACTTC.

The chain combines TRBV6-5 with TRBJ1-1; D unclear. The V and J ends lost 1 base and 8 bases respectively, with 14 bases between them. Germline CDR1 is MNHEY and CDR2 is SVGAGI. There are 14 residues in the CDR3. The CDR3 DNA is TGTGCCAGCAGTTACTATTTGGGCCGGGAGGAAGCTTTCTTT. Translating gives CASSYYLGREEAFF.

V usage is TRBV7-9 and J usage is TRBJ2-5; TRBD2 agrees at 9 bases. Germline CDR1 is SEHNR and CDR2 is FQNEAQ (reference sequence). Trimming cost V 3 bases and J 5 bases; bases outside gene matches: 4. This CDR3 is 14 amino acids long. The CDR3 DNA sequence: TGTGCCAGCAGCTTTGCAGCGGGAGGCGAGACCCAGTACTTC. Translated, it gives CASSFAAGGETQYF.

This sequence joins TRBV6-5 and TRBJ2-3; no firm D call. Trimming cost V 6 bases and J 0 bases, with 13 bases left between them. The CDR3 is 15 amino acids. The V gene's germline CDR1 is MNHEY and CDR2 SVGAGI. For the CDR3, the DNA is TGTGCCAGCAGGCATCTAACCTTTAGCACAGATACGCAGTATTTT. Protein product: CASRHLTFSTDTQYF.